This entry concerns a single T cell receptor (beta chain). Its antigen is not yet known. There are no base qualities to consult, and no much larger clone falls within one base. The source of the sample is a study of shared clonotypes between healthy human individuals (dated by TCRdb to 2018 to 2021). A note on the overall study: The cohort comprised a couple of women and three men aged 18 to 49 years. Between about 0.85 and 8.9 billion PBMCs per donor were obtained by leukapheresis. To estimate repertoire size and how much clonotype sharing occurs between individuals, the study deeply sequenced the blood TCR repertoires of five healthy adults. To increase sequencing depth and limit assay-specific biases, TCR repertoire library preparation and sequencing were carried out by different laboratories using diverse techniques. For each donor, three plates each were used for CD4 naive and CD4 memory, two plates were used for CD8 naive, and one plate was used for CD8 memory. Broad study findings and their caveats: Clonotypes shared by all four sorted-subset donors showed higher generation probabilities than non-shared clonotypes. About 5% of naive CD4, 3% to 4% of naive CD8, roughly 2.5% of memory CD4, and approximately 0.39% of memory CD8 clonotypes were shared across several donors. Incomplete sequencing was indicated by rarefaction of sorted-subset datasets, despite the large sequencing depth. The small number of donors limited the genetic and exposure-history diversity represented. Estimated clonotype richness was generally larger for naive than for memory subsets. Sampling was restricted to blood, and TCR repertoires in tissue are likely to differ from TCR repertoires in blood. Pairwise subsampling led to the expectation that sequencing depth would affect the degree of clonotype sharing among donors.

The donors were healthy, HIV-negative adults with no recently reported acute infections or vaccinations. Only Caucasian adults living in Nashville, Tennessee, USA were represented among the donors. CD4+ T cells were enriched by magnetic negative selection; naive cells were then positively selected on CD45RA, and the negative fraction formed the memory subset. Blood was obtained by leukapheresis, after which PBMCs were separated by Ficoll-Histopaque density gradient centrifugation and cryopreserved in liquid nitrogen vapor phase. Analytical flow cytometry was used to check the purity and quantity of each magnetically sorted T cell population. Genomic DNA was isolated from each sorted fraction and quantified by UV absorbance on a Nanodrop 2000c. Using the deep immunoSEQ assay, multiplex PCR amplified TCR CDR3 regions from genomic DNA. Extracted genomic DNA from each cell subset was distributed evenly across all wells of several immunoSEQ 96-well plates, and each plate was treated as a replicate. For sorted subsets, each replicate PCR was loaded with about 0.2 ug genomic DNA, equivalent to about 33,000 T cell genomes. Purified libraries were quantified with a Qubit 3.0 fluorometer, sized on a Bioanalyzer 2100, and re-quantified with the KAPA Library Quantification kit. Every immunoSEQ 96-well plate was sequenced on a separate single-read 150-cycle Illumina NextSeq 550 flow cell. Turning to the authors' computational methods: Because only junctional sequences without quality scores were contained in the immunoSEQ output, filtering matching that applied to full-length reads could not be performed. Sequences were annotated with PyIR, a Python wrapper for IgBLAST v1.9, using IMGT germline references to assign V/J genes and CDR3. Any read was removed if the V/J assignment was weak (E-value above 1e-6), the CDR3 was missing, or the read contained stop codons, out-of-frame junctions, or ambiguous translated residues. A V3J clonotype was defined by an identical inferred V gene, J gene, and CDR3 amino acid sequence. To compute the percentage overlap between repertoires, the number of shared unique clonotypes was divided by the size of the smaller repertoire. Repertoire richness was assessed with RTK rarefaction, the Chao1 estimator, and Recon v2.1 estimates of unobserved clonotypes. Generation probabilities were computed with OLGA for all TCRbeta clonotypes obtained by the gDNA method from a handful of donors. As stored in TCRdb, this immuneACCESS dataset retains in-frame rearrangements with V and J assigned. A fraction of the clones does not appear; measured against another copy, unresolved V genes explain less than half of the discrepancy, and the remainder lacks a known reason. The V and J calls and clone size were taken over from that table, and D and trimming were inferred from the DNA. This sample gives over 1.5 million clones in total; 98% of them show up just once. Roughly 0.42% of the sample is taken by the ten largest.

The material sequenced was naive CD4+ T cells sorted from blood. What this sample's cell subset or site label stands for: CD45RA+ positively selected. The sequence derives from a man aged 25-40 years in good health.

CDR3 reads: CASSPRRAGNTIYF. At the DNA level, the sequence is TGTGCCAGCAGCCCCCGTCGGGCTGGAAACACCATATATTTT. The sequence is built from TRBV11-2 and TRBJ1-3; no D gene call is confident. CDR1 SGHAT and CDR2 FQNNGV are derived from the germline V gene. The cysteine opens and the phenylalanine closes a CDR3 of 14 amino acids. The read is trimmed to its CDR3 DNA, 42 bases read in frame from base 1. Between the V and J ends, shortened by 5 bases and 2 bases respectively, the junction contains 10 bases.